This T cell receptor beta chain comes out of a study of Tregs in tolerant kidney transplant recipients. General study points: Antigen-driven expansion was suggested because donor-specific Tregs expanded more than all Tregs in tolerant patients.

This clone was counted only a few times. Its antigen is unidentified. Sequencing was performed with immunoSEQ multiplex PCR; in TCRdb, only in-frame clones are kept and a portion is missing. The table includes about 110,000 clones, 90% detected once. The sequence was collected from a human donor who received a combined kidney and bone marrow transplant. Sequenced here: CD4+ T cells from blood, sampled before the transplant.

The CDR3 coding sequence is TGTGCCAGGGGGGAGGTCCATCAGCCCCAGCATTTT. Encoded protein: CARGEVHQPQHF. The V call is TRBV6-5, the J call TRBJ1-5; perhaps TRBD1 as D (5 bases). V was clipped by 9 bases and J by 5 bases, with 11 bases between them. This CDR3 has 12 residues. Germline V gene data show CDR1 as MNHEY and CDR2 as SVGAGI.